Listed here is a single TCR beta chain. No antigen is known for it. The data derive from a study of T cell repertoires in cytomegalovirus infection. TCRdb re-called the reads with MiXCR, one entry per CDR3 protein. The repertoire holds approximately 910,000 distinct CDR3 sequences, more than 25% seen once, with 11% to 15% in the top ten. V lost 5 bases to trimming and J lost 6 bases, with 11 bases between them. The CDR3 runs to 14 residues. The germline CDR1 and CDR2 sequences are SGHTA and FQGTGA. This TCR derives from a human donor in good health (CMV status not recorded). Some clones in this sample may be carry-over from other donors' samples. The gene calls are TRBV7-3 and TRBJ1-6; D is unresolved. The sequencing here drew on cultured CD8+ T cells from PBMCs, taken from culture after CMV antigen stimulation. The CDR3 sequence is CASSAIGLNSPLHF. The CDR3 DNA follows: TGTGCCAGCAGCGCGATAGGTCTTAATTCACCCCTCCACTTT. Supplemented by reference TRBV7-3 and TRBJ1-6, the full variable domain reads GAGVSQTPSNKVTEKGKYVELRCDPISGHTALYWYRQSLGQGPEFLIYFQGTGAADDSGLPNDRFFAVRPEGSVSTLKIQRTERGDSAVYLCASSAIGLNSPLHFGNGTRLTVT.